This TCR beta chain was found in a study of T cell responses to AZD1222 COVID-19 vaccine. Study conclusions and caveats: Nearly half of spike-specific TCRs reportedly target unmutated variant regions. Spike as a whole was targeted by vaccine-associated CD4 TCRs, dominant at 160-218 and 743-854. Donors were chiefly white British, with a greater number of females, and clonal diversity was perhaps underestimated.

The repertoire was sequenced with immunoSEQ multiplex PCR; TCRdb's copy has only in-frame clones and lacks some. The sample has 150,000 to 200,000 clones, approximately 92% seen once. In the case of this clone: Its antigen is unknown.

The V and J ends lost 4 bases and 1 base, in that order; junction bases with no gene match: 7. The CDR3 sequence is 15 residues long. Germline values: CDR1 SGHDT, CDR2 YYEEEE. The receptor's source is an adult who received the MenACWY meningococcal vaccine as a control. The chain couples TRBV5-6 to TRBJ2-5; 7 bases fit TRBD2. The sample consisted of peripheral blood, taken 28 days after the second dose of the MenACWY control vaccine. The CDR3 DNA sequence: TGTGCCAGCAGCGGGAGCGGGATCCCCCAAGAGACCCAGTACTTC. As protein: CASSGSGIPQETQYF.